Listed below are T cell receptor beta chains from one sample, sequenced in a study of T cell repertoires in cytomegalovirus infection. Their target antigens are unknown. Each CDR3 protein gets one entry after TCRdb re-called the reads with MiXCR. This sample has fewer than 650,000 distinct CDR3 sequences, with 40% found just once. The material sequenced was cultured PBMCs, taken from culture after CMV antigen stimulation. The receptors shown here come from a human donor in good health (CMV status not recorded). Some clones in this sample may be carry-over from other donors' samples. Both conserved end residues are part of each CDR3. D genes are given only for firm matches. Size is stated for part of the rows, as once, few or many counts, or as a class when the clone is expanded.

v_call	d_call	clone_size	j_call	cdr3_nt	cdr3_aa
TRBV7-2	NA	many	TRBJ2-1	TGTGCCAGCAGCCTGCGCCGCGGGACGTGGGGGCCCGGGGAGCAGTTCTTC	CASSLRRGTWGPGEQFF
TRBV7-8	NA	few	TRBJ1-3	TGTGCCAGCAGCCCCCATTCGGCGGGCTCTGGAAACACCATATATTTT	CASSPHSAGSGNTIYF
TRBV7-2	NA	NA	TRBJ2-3	TGTGCCAGCAGCATCAGTTCCAGCACAGATACGCAGTATTTT	CASSISSSTDTQYF
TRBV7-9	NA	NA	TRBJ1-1	TGTGCCAGCAGCTCGGAAGGTGGGGGGCTATTGAACACTGAAGCTTTCTTT	CASSSEGGGLLNTEAFF
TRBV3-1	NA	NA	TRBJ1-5	TGTGCCAGCAGCCAAATCCGGGGCGAACAGCCCCAGCATTTT	CASSQIRGEQPQHF
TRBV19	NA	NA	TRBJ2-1	TGTGCCAGTAGTACGAATCCGTCGGGGGAGCAGTTCTTC	CASSTNPSGEQFF
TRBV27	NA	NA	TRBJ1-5	TGTGCCATCCTAGTCGTCCCCAATCAGCCCCAGCATTTT	CAILVVPNQPQHF
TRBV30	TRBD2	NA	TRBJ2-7	TGTGCCTGGAGTGTACCCGGGAGGTGGTACTTC	CAWSVPGRWYF
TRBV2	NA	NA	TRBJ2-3	TGTGCCAGCAGTGAAGCGCGGGATAGCACAGATACGCAGTATTTT	CASSEARDSTDTQYF
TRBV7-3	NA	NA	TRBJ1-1	TGTGCCAGCCTGGCCAGGAGCGCTGAAGCTTTCTTT	CASLARSAEAFF
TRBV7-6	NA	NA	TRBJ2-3	TGTGCCAGCAGTGGGACTTTTACAGATACGCAGTATTTT	CASSGTFTDTQYF
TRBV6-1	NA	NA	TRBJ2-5	TGTGCCAGCAGTGCGGTGGGCCAAGAGACCCAGTACTTC	CASSAVGQETQYF
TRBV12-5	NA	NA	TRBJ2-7	TGTGCTAGTGACCCCATCCAGGGGAACCTTACCTACGAGCAGTACTTC	CASDPIQGNLTYEQYF
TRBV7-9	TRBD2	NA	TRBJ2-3	TGTGCCAGCAGCCCAGCGGGGGGCAGAATAACAGATACGCAGTATTTT	CASSPAGGRITDTQYF
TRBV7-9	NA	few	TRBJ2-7	TGTGCCAGCAGCCCCACAGAGGGAGGCCCCTACGAGCAGTACTTC	CASSPTEGGPYEQYF
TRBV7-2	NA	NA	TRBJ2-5	TGTGCCAGCAGCTTAATCTACGGTCAAGAGACCCAGTACTTC	CASSLIYGQETQYF
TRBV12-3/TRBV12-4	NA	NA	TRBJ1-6	TGTGCCAGCAGTCTTGAGCTAAGAGATTCACCCCTCCACTTT	CASSLELRDSPLHF
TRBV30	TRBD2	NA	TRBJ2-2	TGTGCCTGGAAAGGACTAGCGGGAGGAAGGACCGGGGAGCTGTTTTTT	CAWKGLAGGRTGELFF
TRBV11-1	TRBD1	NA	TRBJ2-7	TGTGCCAGCAGCGGGACAGGGAGGAAGCAGTACTTC	CASSGTGRKQYF
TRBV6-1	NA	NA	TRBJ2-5	TGTGCCAGCAGTGAGCGTGTGTACCAAGAGACCCAGTACTTC	CASSERVYQETQYF
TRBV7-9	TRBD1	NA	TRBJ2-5	TGTGCCAGCAGCTTCCAACCTCCGGGACAGGAGTACTTC	CASSFQPPGQEYF
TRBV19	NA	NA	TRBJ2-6	TGTGCCAGTAGTGCACGACTAGGCGTCAACTCTGGGGCCAACGTCCTGACTTTC	CASSARLGVNSGANVLTF
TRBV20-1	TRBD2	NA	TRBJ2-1	TGCAGTGCTTGGGGGGACCCGGGAGGTTCCCACAATGAGCAGTTCTTC	CSAWGDPGGSHNEQFF
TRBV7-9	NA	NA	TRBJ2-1	TGTGCCAGCAGATTCGCTGAAGAGTACAATGAGCAGTTCTTC	CASRFAEEYNEQFF
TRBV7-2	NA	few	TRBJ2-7	TGTGCCAGCAAGACAGGTCAGTCCTACGAGCAGTACTTC	CASKTGQSYEQYF
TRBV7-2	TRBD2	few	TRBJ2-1	TGTGCCAGCAGCTTAGCAACTAGCGGTCTTTACAATGAGCAGTTCTTC	CASSLATSGLYNEQFF
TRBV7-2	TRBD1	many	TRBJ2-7	TGTGCCAGCAGCTTATCAGGGGGCTACGAGCAGTACTTC	CASSLSGGYEQYF
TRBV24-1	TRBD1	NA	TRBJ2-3	TGTGCCACCAGTAGTGGGCAGGGGGCAGATACGCAGTATTTT	CATSSGQGADTQYF
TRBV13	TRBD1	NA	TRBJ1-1	TGTGCCAGCAGCATCCGACAGGGCCTTACGAGTACTGAAGCTTTCTTT	CASSIRQGLTSTEAFF
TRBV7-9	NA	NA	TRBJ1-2	TGTGCCAGCAGCTTAATGACCGCTGGCTACACCTTC	CASSLMTAGYTF
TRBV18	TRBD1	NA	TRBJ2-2	TGTGCCAGCTCACCGGGACAGGTGTCCACGAACACCGGGGAGCTGTTTTTT	CASSPGQVSTNTGELFF
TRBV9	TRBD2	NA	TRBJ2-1	TGTGCCAGCAGCGCCCACTCTAGCGGGAGCTTGAACAATGAGCAGTTCTTC	CASSAHSSGSLNNEQFF
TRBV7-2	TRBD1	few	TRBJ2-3	TGTGCCAGCAGCCAGGACAGGGGCGCAGATACGCAGTATTTT	CASSQDRGADTQYF
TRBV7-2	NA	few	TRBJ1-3	TGTGCCAGCAGCTTTCTAAACTCTGGAAACACCATATATTTT	CASSFLNSGNTIYF
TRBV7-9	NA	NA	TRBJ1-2	TGTGCCAGCAGCTTAGTTGCGTTTGGCTACACCTTC	CASSLVAFGYTF
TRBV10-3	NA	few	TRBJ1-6	TGTGCCACCAGAGGGCAAATTAATTCACCCCTCCACTTT	CATRGQINSPLHF
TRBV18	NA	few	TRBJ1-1	TGTGCCAGCTCACCAGGGGGGGCGAACACTGAAGCTTTCTTT	CASSPGGANTEAFF
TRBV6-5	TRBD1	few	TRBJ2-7	TGTGCCAGCAGTTACGGTGGACAGGGCTATGCCTACGAGCAGTACTTC	CASSYGGQGYAYEQYF
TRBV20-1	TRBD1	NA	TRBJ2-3	TGCAGTGCCGGGGGACAGGGGTCAGATACGCAGTATTTT	CSAGGQGSDTQYF
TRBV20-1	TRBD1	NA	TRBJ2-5	TGCAGTGCTAGCAGCCCGGGACAGGGGGGGACCCAGTACTTC	CSASSPGQGGTQYF
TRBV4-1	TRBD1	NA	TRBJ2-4	TGCGCCAGCAGCCAAGGGGTAGGGACAGGGAGAAACATTCAGTACTTC	CASSQGVGTGRNIQYF